What follows are 11 T cell receptor beta chains derived from one specimen sequenced in a study of shared clonotypes between healthy human individuals. Here immunoSEQ multiplex PCR was the method, and the copy in TCRdb shows in-frame clones only, minus some. This sample carries 180,000 or so clones, approximately 92% of them seen once, and the ten largest clones take about 0.07%. The sample consisted of naive CD4+ T cells sorted from blood. Subset denoted: CD45RA+ positively selected. The receptor source for this set is a woman in her 30s in good health.

In this sample, this clone turned up once. The gene calls are TRBV6-1 and TRBJ2-7; 9 bases are a match to TRBD2. The junction had 13 bases not matched to a gene; V was cut back by 6 bases and J by 1 base. This CDR3 contains 17 residues. The germline CDR1 and CDR2 sequences are MNHNS and SASEGT. The CDR3: CASRESRSGSSSYEQYF. The CDR3 bases are TGTGCCAGCAGGGAATCGCGTAGCGGGAGTTCATCCTACGAGCAGTACTTC.

This chain joins TRBV25-1 and TRBJ2-7; D may correspond to TRBD1 or TRBD2 (6 bases each). V lost 2 bases and J lost 1, with 9 bases in between. CDR3 length: 14 residues. Germline V CDR1 and CDR2: MGHDK, SYGVNS. CDR3 sequence reads: CASSEQGRSYEQYF. In nucleotides, the CDR3 is TGTGCCAGCAGTGAACAGGGGAGGTCCTACGAGCAGTACTTC.

This chain uses TRBV10-3 with TRBJ1-2; D is unresolved. CDR1 is ENHRY and CDR2 is SYGVKD in the germline V gene. The CDR3 contains 14 residues. The V end lost 2 bases, the J end lost 6 bases, and 13 bases lay between the germline ends. Here the CDR3 DNA reads TGTGCCATCAGTGAGCCCCGAGGGTGGGATGGCTACACCTTC. Protein product: CAISEPRGWDGYTF.

The V and J genes are TRBV6-1 and TRBJ1-2, with 10 bases fitting TRBD1. V gave up 2 bases and J gave up 7 bases; unmatched junction bases: 10. Germline lookup yields CDR1 MNHNS and CDR2 SASEGT. This CDR3 is 16 amino acids long. The CDR3 spells CASSESFGTGVRGYTF. The CDR3 DNA reads TGTGCCAGCAGTGAATCGTTTGGGACAGGGGTTCGTGGCTACACCTTC.

This chain links TRBV20-1 with TRBJ2-7; D uncertain. Trimming removed 6 bases at V and 4 bases at J, with 10 bases between. Germline CDR1 reads DFQATT; CDR2 reads SNEGSKA (reference sequence). The CDR3 extends over 11 amino acids. The CDR3 sequence is CSARSLYEQYF. CDR3 coding DNA: TGCAGTGCCAGGTCCCTTTACGAGCAGTACTTC.

This clone was seen a handful of times. The CDR3 bases are TGCAGCGTTGAGGGACAGGGGCTTCGGGAGCAGTACTTC. It codes for CSVEGQGLREQYF. The chain couples TRBV29-1 to TRBJ2-7; 10 nucleotides match TRBD1. The germline V gene has CDR1 SQVTM and CDR2 ANQGSEA. Unmatched junction bases numbered 6, after V lost 3 bases and J lost 7 bases. This CDR3 has 13 residues.

This clone is a singleton in its sample. Other DNA sequences within the sample encode an identical CDR3. The J gene is TRBJ2-2, the V gene TRBV5-1, with unresolved D. The CDR3 covers 13 residues. The V end lost 0 bases, the J end lost 4 bases, and 4 bases lay between the germline ends. Germline CDR1 and CDR2: SGHRS and YFSETQ. The CDR3 sequence: CASSLEVTGELFF. The DNA of the CDR3 is TGCGCCAGCAGCTTGGAAGTCACCGGGGAGCTGTTTTTT.

This clone appeared once. This chain connects TRBV5-1 to TRBJ1-5; 7 bases align to TRBD1. CDR3 length equals 16 residues. Germline loops: CDR1 SGHRS, CDR2 YFSETQ. With 7 bases clipped from V and 6 bases from J, the junction kept 16 bases outside the gene matches. The CDR3 protein is CASVTPGGAVGQPQHF. CDR3 in DNA: TGCGCCAGCGTAACCCCAGGGGGGGCTGTGGGTCAGCCCCAGCATTTT. The whole variable domain, filled in from reference TRBV5-1 and TRBJ1-5, reads KAGVTQTPRYLIKTRGQQVTLSCSPISGHRSVSWYQQTPGQGLQFLFEYFSETQRNKGNFPGRFSGRQFSNSRSEMNVSTLELGDSALYLCASVTPGGAVGQPQHFGDGTRLSIL.

The V and J genes are TRBV7-8 and TRBJ2-5, with 9 bases aligning to TRBD2. The J call may be wrong; the DNA end is better matched by TRBJ2-7. CDR1 is SGHVS and CDR2 is FQNEAQ in the germline V gene. This CDR3 has 15 residues. The CDR3 region has the DNA TGTGCCAGCAGCTTACCCGGCGGGAGGGTCCGCGAGCAGTACTTC. Translated: CASSLPGGRVREQYF.

The count of this clone is one. The chain links TRBV27 to TRBJ2-7; TRBD1 might be the D (6 bases). CDR1 is MNHEY and CDR2 is SMNVEV in the germline V gene (reference sequence). V lost 6 bases to trimming and J lost 9 bases, with 30 bases between them. CDR3 length: 17 residues. The CDR3 here is CASRSHFRGTLRSWQYF. DNA of the CDR3: TGTGCCAGCAGATCCCACTTTAGGGGGACACTCCGATCGTGGCAGTACTTC.

In nucleotides, the CDR3 is TGTGCCGCTACGGGGGGGCCGTGGTACGAGCAGTACTTC. This sequence encodes CAATGGPWYEQYF. This rearrangement joins TRBV28 to TRBJ2-7, with 8 bases lining up with TRBD2. CDR1 is MDHEN, CDR2 SYDVKM, per germline. J was trimmed by 4 bases and V by 11 bases; bases with no gene match: 10. This CDR3 is 13 amino acids long.